This is a list of T cell receptor beta chains from one sample in a study of blood T cell repertoires in COVID-19. The method was immunoSEQ multiplex PCR; TCRdb's version includes in-frame clones alone and lacks a portion of them. The sample carries 150,000 to 160,000 clones, 85% to 90% recorded once. The specimen was peripheral blood. The receptors here all came from a woman in her forties with acute or convalescent COVID-19. The CDR3 runs from the conserved cysteine through the conserved F or W. The order of the fields is D gene, J gene, clone size, V gene, CDR3 protein, CDR3 DNA. A D gene is named only where the DNA matches it firmly. Not all rows give a size; the values are once, few, many and, for expanded clones, a class.

.	TRBJ2-2	.	TRBV5-1	CASSWKRDKGPTGELFF	TGCGCCAGCAGCTGGAAACGGGACAAGGGTCCCACCGGGGAGCTGTTTTTT
.	TRBJ1-3	.	TRBV11-3	CASSQDRSTNSGNTIYF	TGTGCCAGCAGCCAGGACAGAAGTACCAACTCTGGAAACACCATATATTTT
.	TRBJ2-4	.	TRBV28	CASTSKNIQYF	TGTGCCAGCACATCCAAAAACATTCAGTACTTC
.	TRBJ2-7	once	TRBV2	CASIRGSYEQYF	TGTGCCAGCATTCGAGGTTCCTACGAGCAGTACTTC
.	TRBJ1-1	once	TRBV28	CASLGQLNTEAFF	TGTGCCAGCTTAGGACAGTTGAACACTGAAGCTTTCTTT
.	TRBJ2-3	.	TRBV15	CATSREASSSGHTDTQYF	TGTGCCACCAGCAGAGAAGCCTCCTCCAGCGGGCACACAGATACGCAGTATTTT
TRBD2	TRBJ2-2	.	TRBV3-1/TRBV3-2	CASTPLAGGPGELFF	TGTGCCAGCACCCCACTAGCGGGAGGGCCCGGGGAGCTGTTTTTT
TRBD1	TRBJ2-6	.	TRBV19	CASTWDREISGANVLTF	TGTGCCAGTACTTGGGACAGGGAAATCTCTGGGGCCAACGTCCTGACTTTC
TRBD1	TRBJ2-2	.	TRBV9	CASSEATGADTGELFF	TGTGCCAGCAGCGAGGCAACAGGGGCGGACACCGGGGAGCTGTTTTTT
.	TRBJ2-1	.	TRBV7-3	CASSLAGGDPFF	TGTGCCAGCAGCTTAGCCGGCGGGGATCCGTTCTTC
TRBD1	TRBJ1-3	.	TRBV9	CASSTPTGLRDGNTIYF	TGTGCCAGCAGCACCCCGACAGGGCTGAGAGATGGAAACACCATATATTTT
.	TRBJ2-7	few	TRBV4-2	CASSPDRFSYEQYF	TGTGCCAGCAGCCCCGACAGATTCTCCTACGAGCAGTACTTC
.	TRBJ1-5	.	TRBV24-1	CATSDPGVSNQPQHF	TGTGCCACCAGTGATCCAGGGGTTAGCAATCAGCCCCAGCATTTT
.	TRBJ2-2	.	TRBV7-8	CASSFRDGELFF	TGTGCCAGCAGCTTCCGGGACGGGGAGCTGTTTTTT
.	TRBJ2-7	.	TRBV21-1	CASSKALSGIFYEQYF	TGTGCCAGCAGCAAAGCGCTTTCAGGCATCTTCTACGAGCAGTACTTC
.	TRBJ1-1	.	TRBV11-2	CASSLGQNTEAFF	TGTGCCAGCAGCTTAGGACAGAACACTGAAGCTTTCTTT
.	TRBJ2-2	.	TRBV27	CASSSWGGLGDGELFF	TGTGCCAGCAGTTCCTGGGGGGGCTTGGGGGACGGGGAGCTGTTTTTT
.	TRBJ2-4	.	TRBV6-4	CASSGSETIWRSIQYF	TGTGCCAGCAGTGGCTCGGAGACCATCTGGAGAAGCATTCAGTACTTC
TRBD1	TRBJ1-1	.	TRBV28	CASRGQGGTEAFF	TGTGCCAGCAGGGGACAGGGTGGCACTGAAGCTTTCTTT
.	TRBJ2-3	.	TRBV9	CASSVDLSTDTQYF	TGTGCCAGCAGCGTAGATCTCAGCACAGATACGCAGTATTTT
.	TRBJ2-1	.	TRBV11-2	CASSLSGNEQFF	TGTGCCAGCAGCTTATCCGGGAATGAGCAGTTCTTC
.	TRBJ2-1	.	TRBV29-1	CSVGDSSSYNEQFF	TGCAGCGTGGGGGACTCTAGCTCCTACAATGAGCAGTTCTTC